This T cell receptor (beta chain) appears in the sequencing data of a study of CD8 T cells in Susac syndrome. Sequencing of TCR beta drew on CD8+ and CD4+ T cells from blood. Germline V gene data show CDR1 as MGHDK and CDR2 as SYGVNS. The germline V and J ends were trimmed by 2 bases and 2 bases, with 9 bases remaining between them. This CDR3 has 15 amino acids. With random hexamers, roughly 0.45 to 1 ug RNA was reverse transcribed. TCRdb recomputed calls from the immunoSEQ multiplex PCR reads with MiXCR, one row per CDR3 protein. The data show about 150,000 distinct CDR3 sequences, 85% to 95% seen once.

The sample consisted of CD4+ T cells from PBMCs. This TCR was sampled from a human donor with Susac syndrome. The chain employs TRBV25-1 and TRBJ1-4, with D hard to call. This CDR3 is CASSERPGTNEKLFF. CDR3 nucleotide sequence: TGTGCCAGCAGTGAACGTCCTGGCACTAATGAAAAACTGTTTTTT. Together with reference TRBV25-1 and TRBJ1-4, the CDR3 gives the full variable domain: EADIYQTPRYLVIGTGKKITLECSQTMGHDKMYWYQQDPGMELHLIHYSYGVNSTEKGDLSSESTVSRIRTEHFPLTLESARPSHTSQYLCASSERPGTNEKLFFGSGTQLSVL.